Listed here are 32 T cell receptor beta chains from one sample, sequenced in a study of human T cells and chemical hapten exposure. Documented time point: pre-sensitization, week 0. Treatment given: therapeutic diphenylcyclopropenone sensitization with weekly scalp DPC. MiXCR was run by TCRdb on the RACE reads, yielding one entry per CDR3 protein. The top ten clones hold roughly 1.2% of a sample with about 270,000 distinct CDR3 sequences, approximately 8% of them seen once. This specimen consisted of whole blood, obtained in connection with sensitization to the hapten diphenylcyclopropenone (DPC). The receptors derive from a young man with alopecia areata. Some clones in this sample may be carry-over from other donors' samples.

This clonotype has more than one count but fewer than ten. CDR3 sequence: CSAYGTGGDTQYF. The CDR3 DNA reads as TGCAGTGCTTACGGGACTGGCGGTGATACGCAGTATTTT. The genes are TRBV20-1 and TRBJ2-3; D is possibly TRBD2 (6 bases). Trimming shortened V by 5 bases and J by 6 bases, and 15 bases separated the two germline ends. Germline values: CDR1 DFQATT, CDR2 SNEGSKA (reference sequence). The CDR3 loop spans 13 amino acids.

This clonotype was seen ten or more times. The chain links TRBV3-1 to TRBJ2-3; 9 bases are shared with TRBD1. Losses at the gene ends were 4 bases for V and 6 bases for J; bases not matched to a gene: 5. In germline, CDR1 is LGHDT, CDR2 YNNKEL (reference sequence). CDR3 length: 14 amino acids. The CDR3 region has the DNA TGTGCCAGCAGCCTAACAGGGGGCGTGGATACGCAGTATTTT. Its protein is CASSLTGGVDTQYF.

The chain recombines TRBV27 with TRBJ1-1, with 7 nucleotides matching TRBD1. Losses at the gene ends were 8 bases for V and 2 bases for J; bases not matched to a gene: 8. The CDR3 runs 14 residues. The V gene's germline CDR1 is MNHEY and CDR2 SMNVEV (reference sequence). The CDR3 nucleotides read TGTGCCAGCGGTCAAAACAGGGGCAACACTGAAGCTTTCTTT. It is translated as CASGQNRGNTEAFF.

The chain carries TRBV9 and TRBJ1-2; D remains unclear. CDR3 length: 14 amino acids. CDR1 is SGDLS and CDR2 is YYNGEE in the germline V gene. The V gene lost 0 bases and the J gene lost 6 bases, with 12 bases spanning the gap. The CDR3 DNA is TGTGCCAGCAGCGTAGACACGGCAGCGGATGGCTACACCTTC. Translated: CASSVDTAADGYTF.

This clonotype was detected ten times or more. The chain recombines TRBV7-2 with TRBJ1-6; weak D call: TRBD1 (5 bases). Trimming shortened V by 1 base and J by 5 bases, and 9 bases separated the two germline ends. The CDR3 contains 15 residues. CDR1 is SGHTA, CDR2 FQGNSA, per germline. The CDR3 protein is CASSLGDDDNSPLHF. In DNA, the CDR3 is TGTGCCAGCAGCTTAGGGGACGACGATAATTCACCCCTCCACTTT.

This clonotype was seen only a few times. The V call is TRBV4-1, the J call TRBJ2-7; weak D call: TRBD2 (6 bases). V dropped 4 bases and J dropped 4 bases, with 17 bases sitting between them. The CDR3 contains 15 residues. In germline, CDR1 is MGHRA, CDR2 YSYEKL. CDR3 sequence: CASSRRTGLGYEQYF. The DNA of the CDR3 is TGCGCCAGCAGCCGACGTACGGGACTTGGTTACGAGCAGTACTTC.

This clonotype has ten or more counts. The V call is TRBV5-1, the J call TRBJ2-7; 12 bases match TRBD2. Unmatched junction bases numbered 3, after V lost 4 bases and J lost 1 base. Germline-derived CDR1 and CDR2 are SGHRS and YFSETQ. This CDR3 comprises 15 residues. CDR3 region: CASSQGLAGSYEQYF. Here the CDR3 DNA reads TGCGCCAGCAGCCAAGGACTAGCGGGGTCCTACGAGCAGTACTTC.

A few counts support this clonotype. Written as DNA, the CDR3 is TGTGCCAGCAGCTATCGAGGGGCCAACGTCCTGACTTTC. This translates into CASSYRGANVLTF. The rearrangement joins TRBV7-3 to TRBJ2-6; D not certain. The CDR3 sequence is 13 residues long. Germline V gene lookup returns CDR1 SGHTA and CDR2 FQGTGA. Trimming took off 4 bases at V and 4 bases at J, with 5 bases between the two ends.

The chain employs TRBV10-3 and TRBJ2-3; 7 bases fit TRBD2. This CDR3 spans 15 amino acids. Looked up from germline, CDR1 is ENHRY and CDR2 is SYGVKD. The ends lost 6 bases at V and 4 bases at J; junction bases unmatched: 10. CDR3 sequence: CAISFGTTLPDTQYF. The CDR3 bases are TGTGCCATCAGCTTCGGGACTACTTTGCCAGATACGCAGTATTTT.

This clonotype was counted at least ten times. This chain links TRBV2 with TRBJ1-1; the D gene is possibly TRBD1 (5 bases). V lost 6 bases and J lost 4, with 18 bases in between. Germline V gene lookup returns CDR1 SNHLY and CDR2 FYNNEI. This CDR3 comprises 15 residues. CDR3 nucleotide sequence: TGTGCCAGCAGGGAAAGGGGAATGTTGGGCACTGAAGCTTTCTTT. This encodes CASRERGMLGTEAFF.

This clonotype was observed at least ten times. The chain uses TRBV15 and TRBJ2-7, with D perhaps TRBD2 (5 bases). The CDR3 is made up of 14 amino acids. Germline CDR1 and CDR2: LNHNV and YYDKDF (reference sequence). V lost 3 bases and J lost 4, with 13 bases in between. In DNA form, the CDR3 reads TGTGCCACCAGCAGTGGACGGGGAAATTACGAGCAGTACTTC. Translating it yields CATSSGRGNYEQYF.

This rearrangement joins TRBV27 to TRBJ1-6; 8 bases are shared with TRBD1. The CDR3 is made up of 14 amino acids. The J segment lost 9 bases and the V segment lost 6 bases, leaving 7 bases of the junction unmatched. Germline lookup yields CDR1 MNHEY and CDR2 SMNVEV (reference sequence). This CDR3 is CASSFGQGVSPLHF. CDR3 sequence (DNA): TGTGCCAGCAGCTTCGGACAGGGAGTTTCACCCCTCCACTTT.

CDR3: CASSLAASGGIRASYNEQFF. As DNA, the CDR3 is TGTGCCAGCAGCTTAGCGGCGAGCGGGGGGATAAGAGCCTCCTACAATGAGCAGTTCTTC. This sequence joins TRBV11-1 and TRBJ2-1, with 9 bases lining up with TRBD2. CDR1 and CDR2 from the germline V gene are SGHAT and FQDESV (reference sequence). Trimming took 0 bases from V and 0 from J; bases not matched to a gene: 12. The CDR3 covers 20 residues.

This clonotype was counted at least ten times. The chain recombines TRBV10-3 with TRBJ1-2; TRBD1 might be the D (6 bases). Per germline, CDR1 ENHRY and CDR2 SYGVKD. Trimming removed 6 bases from V and 7 bases from J, with 18 bases in between. The CDR3 covers 14 residues. CDR3 nucleotide sequence: TGTGCCATCAGCGAGCAGGGGCGGCCTCCTGGCTACACCTTC. Encoded protein: CAISEQGRPPGYTF.

This clonotype was detected a few times. The CDR3 sequence is CASSFEGIGVNTEAFF. In nucleotides, the CDR3 is TGCGCCAGCAGCTTTGAAGGAATCGGGGTAAACACTGAAGCTTTCTTT. The genes are TRBV5-1 and TRBJ1-1, with D hard to call. This CDR3 is 16 amino acids long. V gave up 2 bases and J gave up 2 bases, with 16 bases separating them. The germline V gene has CDR1 SGHRS and CDR2 YFSETQ.

This clonotype was counted a few times. The CDR3 reads CASSLVSGGLYNEQFF. In DNA form, the CDR3 reads TGTGCCAGCAGCTTAGTATCAGGGGGGCTCTACAATGAGCAGTTCTTC. The chain is built from TRBV11-2 and TRBJ2-1; weak D call: TRBD1 (7 bases). Trimming stripped 1 base from V and 3 bases from J, with 13 bases between. The CDR3 is 16 amino acids. Germline lookup yields CDR1 SGHAT and CDR2 FQNNGV. The full variable domain, its missing parts supplied by reference TRBV11-2 and TRBJ2-1, is EAGVAQSPRYKIIEKRQSVAFWCNPISGHATLYWYQQILGQGPKLLIQFQNNGVVDDSQLPKDRFSAERLKGVDSTLKIQPAKLEDSAVYLCASSLVSGGLYNEQFFGPGTRLTVL.

The genes are TRBV29-1 and TRBJ2-5; 7 bases fit TRBD1. Germline assignment: CDR1 SQVTM and CDR2 ANQGSEA. The CDR3 extends over 14 amino acids. V lost 7 bases to trimming and J lost 0 bases; unmatched junction nucleotides: 8. This CDR3 is CSARRGSNQETQYF. For the CDR3, the DNA is TGCAGCGCACGCAGGGGGAGTAACCAAGAGACCCAGTACTTC.

This chain uses TRBV7-2 with TRBJ1-6; 8 bases line up with TRBD1. This CDR3 spans 14 amino acids. V lost 4 bases, J lost 9 bases, and 5 bases stayed unmatched. CDR1 SGHTA and CDR2 FQGNSA come from the germline V gene. The CDR3 DNA sequence: TGTGCCAGCAGCTCGCCAGGGGGCCCTTCACCCCTCCACTTT. The encoded protein is CASSSPGGPSPLHF. Combining the CDR3 with reference TRBV7-2 and TRBJ1-6 gives the whole variable domain GAGVSQSPSNKVTEKGKDVELRCDPISGHTALYWYRQSLGQGLEFLIYFQGNSAPDKSGLPSDRFSAERTGGSVSTLTIQRTQQEDSAVYLCASSSPGGPSPLHFGNGTRLTVT.

This clonotype was observed a few times. The rearrangement joins TRBV24-1 to TRBJ2-3; D possibly uses TRBD1 or TRBD2 (5 bases each). CDR3 length: 14 amino acids. The germline gives CDR1 KGHDR, CDR2 SFDVKD. The V gene lost 3 bases and the J gene lost 5 bases, with 11 bases spanning the gap. The CDR3 is CATSDPGRGDTQYF. Written as DNA, the CDR3 is TGTGCCACCAGTGATCCGGGACGTGGAGATACGCAGTATTTT.

The sample holds many counts of this clonotype. J is TRBJ1-1 and V is TRBV20-1; possibly TRBD1 for D (5 bases). Germline CDR1 and CDR2: DFQATT and SNEGSKA (reference sequence). The CDR3 length is 13 residues. V lost 5 bases and J 4 bases, leaving 14 bases between the germline ends. CDR3 region: CSAGSGGVTEAFF. The CDR3, as DNA: TGCAGTGCTGGCTCGGGAGGGGTCACTGAAGCTTTCTTT.

The V and J genes are TRBV9 and TRBJ2-3, with 11 bases lining up with TRBD2. V shed 3 bases, J shed 2 bases, and the junction held 2 bases outside the gene matches. Germline V gene data show CDR1 as SGDLS and CDR2 as YYNGEE. The CDR3 loop spans 15 amino acids. The CDR3 nucleotides are TGTGCCAGCAGCGCACTAGCGGGGGTCACAGATACGCAGTATTTT. This gives the protein CASSALAGVTDTQYF.

This clonotype was detected a few times. V is TRBV28 and J is TRBJ1-1, with unresolved D. Trimming removed 6 bases from V and 4 bases from J, with 6 bases in between. Germline V lookup: CDR1 MDHEN, CDR2 SYDVKM. The CDR3 sequence is 11 residues long. Here the CDR3 DNA reads TGTGCCAGCAGAAGTGCCACTGAAGCTTTCTTT. Its translation is CASRSATEAFF.

The chain is built from TRBV11-2 and TRBJ2-7; possibly TRBD2 for D (5 bases). The V gene lost 0 bases and the J gene lost 5 bases, with 11 bases spanning the gap. Germline values: CDR1 SGHAT, CDR2 FQNNGV. This CDR3 is built from 14 residues. The CDR3 is CASSLDGSDDEQYV. The CDR3 DNA reads TGTGCCAGCAGCTTAGACGGTAGCGACGACGAGCAGTACGTC.

This clonotype was recorded many times. The chain carries TRBV27 and TRBJ2-7; unclear D gene. Germline CDR1 MNHEY, CDR2 SMNVEV (reference sequence). CDR3 length: 13 residues. V was clipped by 3 bases and J by 4 bases, with 10 bases between them. DNA for the CDR3: TGTGCCAGCAGTTTCCTTGGACGGTACGAGCAGTACTTC. As protein: CASSFLGRYEQYF.

Ten or more counts support this clonotype. The chain links TRBV7-9 to TRBJ1-4; 7 bases are shared with TRBD1. CDR3 length: 16 amino acids. Germline V CDR1 and CDR2: SEHNR, FQNEAQ (reference sequence). V gave up 6 bases and J gave up 0 bases; unmatched junction bases: 7. The CDR3 DNA reads TGTGCCAGCAGGGGACAGTTACCTGCAACTAATGAAAAACTGTTTTTT. Translation gives CASRGQLPATNEKLFF.

This clonotype turned up a few times. The V gene is TRBV5-1, the J gene TRBJ1-4; no clear D gene. The V and J ends lost 4 bases and 5 bases respectively, with 12 bases between them. This CDR3 has 14 residues. CDR1 SGHRS and CDR2 YFSETQ come from the germline V gene. CDR3 DNA: TGCGCCAGCAGCCCTGCGTGGGAGAATGAAAAACTGTTTTTT. Its translation is CASSPAWENEKLFF.

A few counts support this clonotype. The genes are TRBV29-1 and TRBJ2-3; TRBD2 aligns across 13 bases. The ends lost 7 bases at V and 1 base at J; junction bases unmatched: 8. The CDR3 sequence is 16 residues long. Per germline, CDR1 SQVTM and CDR2 ANQGSEA. CDR3 sequence reads: CSAELAGGPGTDTQYF. The DNA of the CDR3 is TGCAGCGCGGAACTAGCGGGGGGGCCTGGCACAGATACGCAGTATTTT.

This clonotype was picked up many times. The J gene is TRBJ2-2, the V gene TRBV7-2, with D perhaps matching TRBD2 (6 bases). From germline, CDR1 is SGHTA and CDR2 FQGNSA. The germline V and J ends were trimmed by 1 base and 0 bases, with 9 bases remaining between them. There are 16 residues in the CDR3. The CDR3 region is CASSLEGGSNTGELFF. The CDR3 DNA follows: TGTGCCAGCAGCTTAGAGGGAGGCTCGAACACCGGGGAGCTGTTTTTT. Filled out from reference TRBV7-2 and TRBJ2-2, the complete variable domain reads GAGVSQSPSNKVTEKGKDVELRCDPISGHTALYWYRQSLGQGLEFLIYFQGNSAPDKSGLPSDRFSAERTGGSVSTLTIQRTQQEDSAVYLCASSLEGGSNTGELFFGEGSRLTVL.

The chain has TRBV20-1 and TRBJ1-2; 8 bases align to TRBD1. The V gene's germline CDR1 is DFQATT and CDR2 SNEGSKA (reference sequence). V was pared by 3 bases and J by 5 bases, with 11 bases of the junction left unmatched. This CDR3 region has 15 residues. CDR3 nucleotides: TGCAGTGCTAGGTTATCAGGGGGCGCGTTGTATGGCTACACCTTC. This gives the protein CSARLSGGALYGYTF.

This clonotype was counted at least ten times. This chain uses TRBV20-1 with TRBJ2-2; a possible D gene is TRBD2 (5 bases). Trimming shortened V by 1 base and J by 4 bases, and 13 bases separated the two germline ends. The CDR3 totals 15 residues. Germline CDR1 and CDR2: DFQATT and SNEGSKA (reference sequence). The CDR3 loop reads CSARGQLAGTGELFF. As DNA, the CDR3 is TGCAGTGCTAGAGGTCAGCTCGCGGGCACCGGGGAGCTGTTTTTT.

This chain uses TRBV20-1 with TRBJ1-1; 7 positions match TRBD1. Trimming removed 5 bases from V and 6 bases from J; junction bases left unmatched: 18. The CDR3 runs 16 residues. Germline V lookup: CDR1 DFQATT, CDR2 SNEGSKA (reference sequence). The CDR3 nucleotides read TGCAGTGCTCTACTACGGACAGGCCCTAGGGGTTCTGAAGCTTTCTTT. Its translation is CSALLRTGPRGSEAFF.

This clonotype occurred a few times. The V call is TRBV20-1, the J call TRBJ2-3; 7 bases fit TRBD1. The CDR3 loop spans 14 amino acids. After removal of 4 bases from V and 3 bases from J, the junction contained 7 bases not matched to a gene. Germline-derived CDR1 and CDR2 are DFQATT and SNEGSKA (reference sequence). The DNA of the CDR3 is TGCAGTGCTACCAACTTGGACAGGACAGATACGCAGTATTTT. It yields the protein CSATNLDRTDTQYF.